Listed here are 13 T cell receptor beta chains from one sample, sequenced in a study of blood T cell repertoires in COVID-19. Some clones are missing from TCRdb's copy, which holds only in-frame ones; the method was immunoSEQ multiplex PCR. The sample has some 200,000 clones; approximately 86% are singletons. The specimen sequenced was peripheral blood. Every receptor here comes from a woman in her twenties or thirties with COVID-19, enrolled during active disease.

The chain links TRBV4-3 to TRBJ2-5; D is perhaps TRBD2 (6 bases). The CDR3 is 15 residues long. Trimming shortened V by 1 base and J by 5 bases, and 14 bases separated the two germline ends. In germline, CDR1 is LGHNA, CDR2 YSLEER. CDR3 DNA sequence: TGCGCCAGCAGCCAAGGATTTCGGGGGTCGGAGACCCAGTACTTC. Protein sequence: CASSQGFRGSETQYF.

This clone has a handful of counts. The chain recombines TRBV6-1 with TRBJ2-7; 10 bases align to TRBD2. Germline-derived CDR1 and CDR2 are MNHNS and SASEGT. V trimming: 1 base; J trimming: 3 bases; junction bases outside the gene matches: 3. This CDR3 is built from 15 residues. The CDR3 here is CASSEEASGSYEQYF. CDR3 DNA: TGTGCCAGCAGTGAAGAGGCTAGCGGGAGCTACGAGCAGTACTTC.

This clone was picked up one time. V gene TRBV6-4 combines with J gene TRBJ1-6; maybe TRBD1 (5 bases). V gave up 6 bases and J gave up 7 bases, with 13 bases separating them. The CDR3 covers 14 residues. Germline-derived CDR1 and CDR2 are MRHNA and SNTAGT. CDR3 nucleotide sequence: TGTGCCAGCAGCGATACAGGCAAGAATTCACCCCTCCACTTT. It yields the protein CASSDTGKNSPLHF.

The chain has TRBV28 and TRBJ2-5; the match to TRBD2 covers 10 bases. Trimming removed 6 bases from V and 0 bases from J; junction bases left unmatched: 7. The CDR3 totals 16 residues. Germline V gene sequence: CDR1 MDHEN, CDR2 SYDVKM. CDR3 amino acids: CASSLTSGEYQETQYF. The CDR3 DNA is TGTGCCAGCAGCCTAACTAGCGGGGAGTACCAAGAGACCCAGTACTTC.

The rearrangement uses TRBV10-3 and TRBJ1-1; 12 bases align to TRBD1. The V segment lost 3 bases and the J segment 11 bases; nucleotides outside the gene matches: 10. In germline, CDR1 is ENHRY, CDR2 SYGVKD. The CDR3 loop spans 15 amino acids. CDR3 sequence (DNA): TGTGCCATCAGTGATTTCCGGGACAGGGGGCTTTGGGCTTTCTTT. Protein product: CAISDFRDRGLWAFF.

This chain uses TRBV19 with TRBJ2-1; D unresolved. Trimming cost V 3 bases and J 4 bases, with 7 bases left between them. The CDR3 spans 13 residues. Looked up from germline, CDR1 is LNHDA and CDR2 is SQIVND (reference sequence). CDR3 protein: CASSMYSYNEQFF. The CDR3 bases are TGTGCCAGTAGTATGTATAGTTACAATGAGCAGTTCTTC. Variable domain in full (rest from reference TRBV19 and TRBJ2-1): DGGITQSPKYLFRKEGQNVTLSCEQNLNHDAMYWYRQDPGQGLRLIYYSQIVNDFQKGDIAEGYSVSREKKESFPLTVTSAQKNPTAFYLCASSMYSYNEQFFGPGTRLTVL.

The chain uses TRBV7-9 and TRBJ1-4, with 10 nucleotides matching TRBD1. The CDR3 extends over 15 amino acids. Germline V gene lookup returns CDR1 SEHNR and CDR2 FQNEAQ (reference sequence). V lost 5 bases, J lost 8 bases, and 8 bases stayed unmatched. The CDR3 loop is CASSPWTGGQEKLFF. CDR3 nucleotide sequence: TGTGCCAGCAGCCCGTGGACAGGGGGACAGGAAAAACTGTTTTTT. Complete variable domain (other parts from reference TRBV7-9 and TRBJ1-4): DTGVSQNPRHKITKRGQNVTFRCDPISEHNRLYWYRQTLGQGPEFLTYFQNEAQLEKSRLLSDRFSAERPKGSFSTLEIQRTEQGDSAMYLCASSPWTGGQEKLFFGSGTQLSVL.

The J gene is TRBJ2-5, the V gene TRBV29-1, with TRBD2 as a possible D gene (6 bases). Trimming took off 4 bases at V and 9 bases at J, with 18 bases between the two ends. Germline V gene lookup returns CDR1 SQVTM and CDR2 ANQGSEA. This CDR3 is built from 13 residues. In DNA form, the CDR3 reads TGCAGCGTTGTCATGGACGGGGGTCGGGCCCAGTACTTC. It encodes CSVVMDGGRAQYF. The variable domain in full, completed from reference TRBV29-1 and TRBJ2-5, reads SAVISQKPSRDICQRGTSLTIQCQVDSQVTMMFWYRQQPGQSLTLIATANQGSEATYESGFVIDKFPISRPNLTFSTLTVSNMSPEDSSIYLCSVVMDGGRAQYFGPGTRLLVL.

The V and J genes are TRBV24-1 and TRBJ2-7, with 7 bases that match TRBD1. The length of the CDR3 is 16 residues. Germline V gives CDR1 KGHDR, CDR2 SFDVKD. The junction had 7 bases not matched to a gene; V was cut back by 3 bases and J by 0 bases. The CDR3 DNA reads TGTGCCACCAGTGATGCCGTCAGGGGGAGCTCCTACGAGCAGTACTTC. This gives the protein CATSDAVRGSSYEQYF.

The gene calls are TRBV12-3 or TRBV12-4 and TRBJ1-2; D possibly corresponds to TRBD1 (6 bases). The CDR3 sequence is 12 residues long. The V gene lost 6 bases and the J gene lost 5 bases, with 10 bases spanning the gap. CDR3 sequence (DNA): TGTGCCAGCAGGGACAGTTCATATGGCTACACCTTC. The encoded protein is CASRDSSYGYTF.

This clone was found once. This chain uses TRBV9 with TRBJ2-4; the match to TRBD1 covers 9 bases. CDR1 is SGDLS, CDR2 YYNGEE, per germline. The length of the CDR3 is 15 residues. After removal of 4 bases from V and 8 bases from J, the junction contained 10 bases not matched to a gene. This CDR3 is CASSLYEQGADIQYF. As DNA, the CDR3 is TGTGCCAGCAGCCTTTATGAACAGGGGGCAGACATTCAGTACTTC.

This clone was picked up a small number of times. The chain carries TRBV5-6 and TRBJ2-2; D uncertain. Per the germline V gene, CDR1 is SGHDT and CDR2 is YYEEEE. The CDR3 has 15 amino acids. Trimming cost V 4 bases and J 1 base, with 11 bases left between them. CDR3 nucleotide sequence: TGTGCCAGCAGCGAGACGACGGGGAACACCGGGGAGCTGTTTTTT. Its translation is CASSETTGNTGELFF.

In its sample, this clone was seen once. The rearrangement links TRBV12-3 or TRBV12-4 to TRBJ1-2, with unresolved D. Trimming took 3 bases from V and 1 from J, leaving 6 bases between them. The length of the CDR3 is 13 residues. The CDR3 loop is CASSFPNNYGYTF. The DNA for the CDR3 is TGTGCCAGCAGTTTTCCCAATAACTATGGCTACACCTTC.